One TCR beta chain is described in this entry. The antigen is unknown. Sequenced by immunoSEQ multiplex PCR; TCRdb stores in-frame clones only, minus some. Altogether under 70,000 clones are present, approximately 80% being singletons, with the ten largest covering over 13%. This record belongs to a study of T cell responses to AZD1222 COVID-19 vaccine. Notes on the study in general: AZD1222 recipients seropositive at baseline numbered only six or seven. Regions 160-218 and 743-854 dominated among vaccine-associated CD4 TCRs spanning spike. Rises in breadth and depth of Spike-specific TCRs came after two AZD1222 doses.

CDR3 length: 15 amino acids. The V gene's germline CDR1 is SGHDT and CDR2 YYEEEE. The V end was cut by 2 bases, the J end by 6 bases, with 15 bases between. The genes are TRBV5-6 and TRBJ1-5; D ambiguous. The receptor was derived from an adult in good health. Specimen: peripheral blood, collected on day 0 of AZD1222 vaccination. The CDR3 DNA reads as TGTGCCAGCAGCTTTGGGTGGGCAGCAGGTCAGCCCCAGCATTTT. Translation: CASSFGWAAGQPQHF.